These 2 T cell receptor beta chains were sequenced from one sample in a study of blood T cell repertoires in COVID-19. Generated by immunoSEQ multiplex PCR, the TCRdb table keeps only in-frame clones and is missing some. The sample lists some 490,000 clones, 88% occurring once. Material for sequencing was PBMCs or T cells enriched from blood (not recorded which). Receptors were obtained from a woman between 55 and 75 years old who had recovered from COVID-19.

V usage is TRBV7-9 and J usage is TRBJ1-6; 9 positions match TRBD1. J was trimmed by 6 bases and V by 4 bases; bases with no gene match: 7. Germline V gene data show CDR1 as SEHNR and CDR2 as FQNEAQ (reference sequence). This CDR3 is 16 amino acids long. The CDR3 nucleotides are TGTGCCAGCAGCTCGAGGGGGACAGGGTTTAATTCACCCCTCCACTTT. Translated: CASSSRGTGFNSPLHF.

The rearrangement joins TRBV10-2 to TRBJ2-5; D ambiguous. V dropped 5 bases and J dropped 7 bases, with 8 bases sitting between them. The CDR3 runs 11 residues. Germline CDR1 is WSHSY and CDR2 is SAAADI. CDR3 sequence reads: CASSIGGTQYF. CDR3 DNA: TGCGCCAGCAGTATCGGTGGGACCCAGTACTTC.